The T cell receptor (beta chain) under discussion was sequenced for a study of T cells in Graves' hyperthyroidism and ophthalmopathy (dated by TCRdb to the late 2010s). Context from the whole study: Peripheral blood samples were taken at the time of initial diagnosis, prior to any treatment. To identify distinguishing TCR V-J signatures, a discovery cohort of around 98 patients was used, comprising 43 with Graves' ophthalmopathy and some 57 with stable Graves' hyperthyroidism. The paper describes TCR Vbeta CDR3 sequencing of around 130 peripheral blood samples, made up of roughly 45 ophthalmopathy patients, roughly 72 hyperthyroidism patients and roughly 17 progressor patients. Once sampling was done, hyperthyroidism patients were given methimazole at a starting dose of 30 mg daily, whereas ophthalmopathy patients were given high-dose intravenous methylprednisolone. The roughly 100 discovery patients were divided at random into training and test sets in a 7:3 ratio. In addition, the study compared T-cell repertoires in thyroid tissue and in blood from over 5 Graves' hyperthyroidism patients. Prospective prediction of ophthalmopathy was tested in an independent validation cohort consisting of about 19 hyperthyroidism patients and 15 or so patients who later progressed to ophthalmopathy. The paper's findings and limits, for the study overall: Blood samples also contained most of the expanded thyroid clonotypes (frequency above 0.001), which suggests that blood repertoires may reflect thyroid immune responses. A model built on a 13 V-J signature distinguished ophthalmopathy from stable hyperthyroidism, reaching 85% to 90% sensitivity and approximately 81% specificity in cross-validation and 80%/75% in testing. In validation, the model predicted progression to ophthalmopathy a median of 6.5 months before onset, with approximately 68% sensitivity and almost 75% specificity. Sample size was not statistically predetermined, and investigators were not blinded to group allocation.

TCR beta CDR3 regions were amplified from RNA transcripts. A first-round RT-PCR of the TCR CDR3 used the HTBI primer set with the Qiagen OneStep RT-PCR kit. Libraries were constructed in a second round of multiplex PCR, after which size selection and purification were carried out. The libraries were sequenced on an Illumina HiSeq2000 using paired-end 100 bp reads. Per the source publication's procedure: Raw data were processed with SOAPnuke, discarding reads with adapters, uncalled bases, mean Phred below 15, or no exact constant-primer or identifier match. High-quality paired reads were merged with COPE v1.2.5, and unique nucleotide sequences were defined as clonotypes. MiTCR v1.1 was used to align clonotypes to the IMGT TRBV, TRBD and TRBJ reference segments. Analysis was restricted to V-J combinations with a frequency above 0.0001, which covered 99.2% of repertoires. The TCS score was defined as F50 (clonal expansion) divided by E x V (chaos), with BLOSUM62-based TCRdist calculated between CDR3 peptides within each V-J. Welch's t-statistics and random forest reduced roughly 530 V-J features to 13, which were used in a naive Bayes classifier (R e1071). Through fastp at Q25 and MiXCR, TCRdb rebuilt clones from the public reads, retaining in-frame beta chains. Rows with one shared CDR3 protein collapse into an entry with the most common genes and DNA. The V and J calls come from TCRdb's annotation, not from the publication. Counted in this sample were more than 300,000 distinct CDR3 sequences; around 15% of them appeared once. Together, the top ten hold around a fifth of the sample.

Taken from the germline V gene, the CDR1 and CDR2 loops are LGHNT and FRNRAP. The CDR3 runs 18 residues from the cysteine to the phenylalanine. This entry keeps only the CDR3 DNA: 54 bases, framed from base 1. V loses 4 bases, J loses 0 bases, and the germline ends lie 19 bases apart. Many counts were recorded for this clonotype. There is no known antigen for this receptor. One base away there is no much larger clone; base qualities are not given. Ophthalmopathy patients had moderately to severely active disease, Clinical Activity Score of at least 3, NOSPECS grade of at least 4, and duration under 3 months. Patients with uncontrolled infections, other autoimmune diseases, pregnancy or lactation were excluded. Diagnoses relied on clinical symptoms, serum thyroxine and TRAb, thyroid ultrasound and orbital computed tomography. PBMCs were isolated from about 9.2 ml of fresh peripheral blood by Ficoll-Paque density gradient centrifugation. Total RNA was extracted with Trizol reagent, and quality was checked on an Agilent 2100 Bioanalyzer.

This clonotype was sampled from a young woman with Graves' ophthalmopathy. The chain joins TRBV12-5 to TRBJ2-1, and TRBD1 may be the D gene, going by 6 matching bases. The sequencing sample was made of blood. CDR3 reads: CASGSPVQGPHSYNEQFF. The nucleotide sequence reads TGTGCTAGTGGTTCGCCGGTTCAGGGGCCACACTCCTACAATGAGCAGTTCTTC.